The clone carrying this TCR beta chain has a count of ten or more. The antigen remains unidentified. Primers used in a second PCR of about 6 to 11 cycles were a sample-barcoded 5' primer and a J-beta primer mix. TCRdb fed the 5' RACE reads into MiXCR, producing one record per CDR3 protein. The sample gives more than 750,000 distinct CDR3 sequences, about 28% of which show up once; 10% is in the top ten. This specimen comes from a study of blood T cells in healthy people across ages. Points from the study as a whole: Per-million-T-cell TCR beta diversity fell roughly linearly with age.

These data also formed part of another study, on T cells of mothers and their children. This second report adds: The study sampled three healthy Caucasian mothers and their six children. The TCR beta CDR3 read count exceeded 10 million for each mother and was around 3.1 million for each child. Slightly higher overlap, not significant, was seen in related mother-child pairs than in unrelated pairs.

The sequenced material came from blood. This clonotype was obtained from a woman aged 35 to 49 in good health.

The CDR3 DNA follows: TGTGCCAGCAGGGCAGGGGGGGCCAAAAACATTCAGTACTTC. This translates into CASRAGGAKNIQYF. This sequence joins TRBV28 and TRBJ2-4, with a possible D match to TRBD1 (7 bases). With 6 bases removed from V and 1 base from J, the gap between germline ends came to 10 bases. CDR1 is MDHEN, CDR2 SYDVKM, per germline. CDR3 length equals 14 residues.